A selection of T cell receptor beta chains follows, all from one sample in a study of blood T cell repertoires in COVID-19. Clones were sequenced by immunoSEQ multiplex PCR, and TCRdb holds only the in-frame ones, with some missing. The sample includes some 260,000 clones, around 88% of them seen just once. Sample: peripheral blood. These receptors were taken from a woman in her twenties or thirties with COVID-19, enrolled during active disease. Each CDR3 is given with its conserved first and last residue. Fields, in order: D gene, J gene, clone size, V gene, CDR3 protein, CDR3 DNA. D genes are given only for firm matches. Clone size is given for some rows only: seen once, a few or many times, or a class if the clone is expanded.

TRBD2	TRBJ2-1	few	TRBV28	CASTPFRGDLYNEQFF	TGTGCCAGCACCCCCTTCCGGGGGGACCTATACAATGAGCAGTTCTTC
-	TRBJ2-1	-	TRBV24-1	CATSDPGTRLKNEQFF	TGTGCCACCAGTGACCCCGGGACTCGCTTAAAAAATGAGCAGTTCTTC
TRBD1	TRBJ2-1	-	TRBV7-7	CASSIGPPGGHNEQFF	TGTGCTAGCAGCATAGGGCCCCCAGGGGGCCACAATGAGCAGTTCTTC
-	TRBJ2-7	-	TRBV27	CASRLGFTSYEQYF	TGTGCCAGCAGACTCGGGTTCACCTCCTACGAGCAGTACTTC
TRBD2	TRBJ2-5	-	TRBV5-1	CASSFPLTGRTSGAEETQYF	TGCGCCAGCAGCTTCCCGTTGACAGGCCGGACTAGCGGGGCAGAGGAGACCCAGTACTTC
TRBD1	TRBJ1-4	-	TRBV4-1	CASSKPGQGVEEKLFF	TGCGCCAGCAGCAAACCGGGACAGGGGGTGGAAGAAAAACTGTTTTTT
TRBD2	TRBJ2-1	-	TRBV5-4	CASSLKRGGNLNEQFF	TGTGCCAGCAGCTTGAAGCGGGGGGGCAATTTGAATGAGCAGTTCTTC
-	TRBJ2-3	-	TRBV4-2	CASSRGTDTSTDTQYF	TGTGCCAGCAGCCGCGGGACAGACACTAGCACAGATACGCAGTATTTT
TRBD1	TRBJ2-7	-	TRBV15	CATSRDRTGVGEQYF	TGTGCCACCAGCAGAGACCGGACAGGGGTCGGCGAGCAGTACTTC
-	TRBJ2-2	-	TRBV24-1	CATSDFRGELFF	TGTGCCACCAGTGATTTCCGGGGGGAGCTGTTTTTT
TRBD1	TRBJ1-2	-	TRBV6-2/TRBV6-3	CASSHTDPDRGYGYTF	TGTGCCAGCAGCCATACTGACCCGGACAGGGGTTATGGCTACACCTTC
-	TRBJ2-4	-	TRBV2	CASRGGAKNIQYF	TGTGCCAGCAGAGGCGGAGCCAAAAACATTCAGTACTTC
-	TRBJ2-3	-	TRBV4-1	CASSLGTATQYF	TGCGCCAGCAGCCTTGGGACTGCTACGCAGTATTTT
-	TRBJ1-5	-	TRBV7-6	CASSLAPGVNQPQHF	TGTGCCAGCAGCTTAGCCCCAGGGGTCAATCAGCCCCAGCATTTT
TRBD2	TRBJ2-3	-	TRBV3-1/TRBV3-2	CASSQAWGGSTDTQYF	TGTGCCAGCAGCCAAGCTTGGGGGGGGAGCACAGATACGCAGTATTTT
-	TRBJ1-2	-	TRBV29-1	CSVVSGDGYTF	TGCAGCGTTGTCAGCGGGGATGGCTACACCTTC
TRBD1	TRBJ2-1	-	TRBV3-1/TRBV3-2	CASSRGTGGFGNEQFF	TGTGCCAGCAGCCGGGGGACAGGGGGATTTGGCAATGAGCAGTTCTTC
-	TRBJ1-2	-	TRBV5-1	CASSLGFPGTREAYGYTF	TGCGCCAGCAGCTTGGGGTTCCCCGGGACAAGGGAAGCCTATGGCTACACCTTC
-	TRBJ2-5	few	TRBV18	CASSPIDQETQYF	TGTGCCAGCTCACCAATCGACCAAGAGACCCAGTACTTC
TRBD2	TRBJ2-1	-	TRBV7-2	CASSRVSGGLNNEQFF	TGTGCCAGCAGCAGGGTGAGCGGGGGGCTTAACAATGAGCAGTTCTTC
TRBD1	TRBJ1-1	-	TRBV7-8	CASSWDRGADTEAFF	TGTGCCAGCAGCTGGGACAGGGGCGCGGACACTGAAGCTTTCTTT
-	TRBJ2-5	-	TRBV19	CASSIPGHLQETQYF	TGTGCCAGTAGTATTCCCGGACACCTCCAAGAGACCCAGTACTTC
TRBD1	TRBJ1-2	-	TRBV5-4	CASSLDKQGADGYTF	TGTGCCAGCAGCTTGGACAAACAGGGGGCAGATGGCTACACCTTC
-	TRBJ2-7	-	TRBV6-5	CASTRSGKGDEQYF	TGTGCCAGCACCCGCTCCGGCAAGGGGGACGAGCAGTACTTC
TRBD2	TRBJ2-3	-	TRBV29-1	CSVVGLAGVRYTQYF	TGCAGCGTTGTAGGACTAGCGGGAGTGAGGTATACGCAGTATTTT
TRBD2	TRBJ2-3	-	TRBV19	CASSALLAENTDTQYF	TGTGCCAGTAGTGCCCTACTAGCGGAGAACACAGATACGCAGTATTTT
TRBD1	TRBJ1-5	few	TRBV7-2	CASSLLTGLRQPQHF	TGTGCCAGCAGCTTACTGACAGGGTTGAGGCAGCCCCAGCATTTT
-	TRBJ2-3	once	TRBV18	CASSFGTRGTDTQYF	TGTGCCAGCTCATTCGGGACTCGGGGAACAGATACGCAGTATTTT
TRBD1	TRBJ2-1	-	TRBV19	CASGTGNNNEQFF	TGTGCCTCCGGGACAGGGAACAACAATGAGCAGTTCTTC
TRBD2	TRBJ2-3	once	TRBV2	CASRDNGGDTDTQYF	TGTGCCAGCAGGGATAATGGGGGGGACACAGATACGCAGTATTTT
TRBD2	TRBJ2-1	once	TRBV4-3	CASSQVSASGGSAEQFF	TGCGCCAGCAGCCAAGTTAGCGCTAGCGGGGGGTCAGCTGAGCAGTTCTTC
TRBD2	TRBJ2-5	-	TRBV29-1	CSVIPGLAGGRETQYF	TGCAGCGTTATCCCGGGACTAGCGGGAGGACGGGAGACCCAGTACTTC